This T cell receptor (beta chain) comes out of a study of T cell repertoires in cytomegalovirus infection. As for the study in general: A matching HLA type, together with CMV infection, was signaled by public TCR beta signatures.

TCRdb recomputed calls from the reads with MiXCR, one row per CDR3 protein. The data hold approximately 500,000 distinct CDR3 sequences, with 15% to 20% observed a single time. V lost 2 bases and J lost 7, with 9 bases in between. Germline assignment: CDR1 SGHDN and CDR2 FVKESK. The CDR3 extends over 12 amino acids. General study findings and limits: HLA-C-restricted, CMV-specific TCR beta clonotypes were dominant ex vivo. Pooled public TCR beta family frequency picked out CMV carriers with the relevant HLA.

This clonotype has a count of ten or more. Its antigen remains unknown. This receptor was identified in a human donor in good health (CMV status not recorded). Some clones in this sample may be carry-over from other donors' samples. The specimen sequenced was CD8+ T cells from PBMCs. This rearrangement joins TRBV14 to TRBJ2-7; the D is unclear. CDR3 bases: TGTGCCAGCAGCCAATTGATTTCGGAGCAGTACTTC. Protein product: CASSQLISEQYF.